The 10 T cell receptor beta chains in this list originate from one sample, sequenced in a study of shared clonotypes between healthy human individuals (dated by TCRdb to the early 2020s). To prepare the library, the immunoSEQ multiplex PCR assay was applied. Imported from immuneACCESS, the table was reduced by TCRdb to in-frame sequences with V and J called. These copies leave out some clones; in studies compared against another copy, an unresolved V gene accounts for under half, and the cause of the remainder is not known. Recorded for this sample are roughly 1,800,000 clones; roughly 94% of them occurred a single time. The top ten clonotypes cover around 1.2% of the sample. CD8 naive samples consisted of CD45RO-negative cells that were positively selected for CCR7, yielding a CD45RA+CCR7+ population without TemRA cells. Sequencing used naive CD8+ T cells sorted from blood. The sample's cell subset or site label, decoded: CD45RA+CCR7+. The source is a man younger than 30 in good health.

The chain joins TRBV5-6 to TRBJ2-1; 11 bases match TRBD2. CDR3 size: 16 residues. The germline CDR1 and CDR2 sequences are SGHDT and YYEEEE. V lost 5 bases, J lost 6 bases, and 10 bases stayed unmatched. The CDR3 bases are TGTGCCAGCAGTGAGTCTCGGGGACTAGCGGCCAATGAGCAGTTCTTC. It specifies CASSESRGLAANEQFF. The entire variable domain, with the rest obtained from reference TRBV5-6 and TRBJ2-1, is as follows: DAGVTQSPTHLIKTRGQQVTLRCSPKSGHDTVSWYQQALGQGPQFIFQYYEEEERQRGNFPDRFSGHQFPNYSSELNVNALLLGDSALYLCASSESRGLAANEQFFGPGTRLTVL.

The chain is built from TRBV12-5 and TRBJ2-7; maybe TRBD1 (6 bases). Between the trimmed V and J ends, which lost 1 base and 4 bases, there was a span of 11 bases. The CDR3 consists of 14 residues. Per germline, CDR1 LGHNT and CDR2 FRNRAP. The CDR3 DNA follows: TGTGCTAGTGGTTTGGACGGGACACCTTACGAGCAGTACTTC. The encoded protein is CASGLDGTPYEQYF.

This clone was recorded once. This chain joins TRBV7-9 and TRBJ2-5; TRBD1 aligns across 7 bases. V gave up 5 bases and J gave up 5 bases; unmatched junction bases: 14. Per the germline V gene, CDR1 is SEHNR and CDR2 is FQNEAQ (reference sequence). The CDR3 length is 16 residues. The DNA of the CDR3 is TGTGCCAGCAGCCTCCCCGAGACAGGGATGACGGAGACCCAGTACTTC. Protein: CASSLPETGMTETQYF.

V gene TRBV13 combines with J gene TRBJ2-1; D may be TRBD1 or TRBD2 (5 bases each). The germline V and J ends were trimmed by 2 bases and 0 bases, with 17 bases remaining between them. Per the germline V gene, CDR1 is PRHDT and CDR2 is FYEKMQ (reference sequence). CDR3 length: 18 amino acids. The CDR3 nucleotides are TGTGCCAGCAGCTTATGGGCGAAGGGACCGTTCTCCTACAATGAGCAGTTCTTC. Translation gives CASSLWAKGPFSYNEQFF. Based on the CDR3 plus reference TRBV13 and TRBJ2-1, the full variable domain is AAGVIQSPRHLIKEKRETATLKCYPIPRHDTVYWYQQGPGQDPQFLISFYEKMQSDKGSIPDRFSAQQFSDYHSELNMSSLELGDSALYFCASSLWAKGPFSYNEQFFGPGTRLTVL.

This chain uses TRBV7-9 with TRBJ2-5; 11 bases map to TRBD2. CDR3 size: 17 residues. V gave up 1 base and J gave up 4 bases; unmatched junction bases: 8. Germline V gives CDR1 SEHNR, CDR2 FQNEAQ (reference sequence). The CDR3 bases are TGTGCCAGCAGCTTAGGAGGTTTAGCGGGAGGGTCAGAGACCCAGTACTTC. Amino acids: CASSLGGLAGGSETQYF.

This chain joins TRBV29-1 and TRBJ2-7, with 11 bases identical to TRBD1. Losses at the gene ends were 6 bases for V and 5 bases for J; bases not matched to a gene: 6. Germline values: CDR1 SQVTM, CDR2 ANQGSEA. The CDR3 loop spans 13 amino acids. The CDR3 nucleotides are TGCAGCGTATTTTTGGGACAGGGGGACGAGCAGTACTTC. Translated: CSVFLGQGDEQYF.

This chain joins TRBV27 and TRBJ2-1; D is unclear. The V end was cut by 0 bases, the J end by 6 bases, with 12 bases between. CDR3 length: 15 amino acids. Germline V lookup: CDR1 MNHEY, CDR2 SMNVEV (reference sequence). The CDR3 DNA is TGTGCCAGCAGTTTATCTTGGCCGTTAACCAATGAGCAGTTCTTC. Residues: CASSLSWPLTNEQFF.

CDR3 sequence (DNA): TGTGCCAGCAGTGAGGGTGGTAATTCACCCCTCCACTTT. Its translation: CASSEGGNSPLHF. The chain recombines TRBV2 with TRBJ1-6; no clear D gene. The CDR3 has 13 residues. Per germline, CDR1 SNHLY and CDR2 FYNNEI. Trimming took 3 bases from V and 6 from J, leaving 6 bases between them.

For the CDR3, the DNA is TGTGCCAGTAGTGCCCCCCACGGGGCTCTGAACACTGAAGCTTTCTTT. Translated: CASSAPHGALNTEAFF. The chain recombines TRBV19 with TRBJ1-1, with D perhaps TRBD1 (5 bases). The ends were cut back, 5 bases at V and 0 bases at J, with 16 bases in the middle. Germline V gene data show CDR1 as LNHDA and CDR2 as SQIVND (reference sequence). This CDR3 has 16 amino acids.

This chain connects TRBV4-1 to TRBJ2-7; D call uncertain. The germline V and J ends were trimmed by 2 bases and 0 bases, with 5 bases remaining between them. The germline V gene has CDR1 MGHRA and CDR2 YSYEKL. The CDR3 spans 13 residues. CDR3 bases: TGCGCCAGCAGCCAACCCAACTCCTACGAGCAGTACTTC. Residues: CASSQPNSYEQYF.